This T cell receptor (beta chain) came from a study of CD8 T cells in ankylosing spondylitis. This clonotype was found many times. Its matching antigen is unknown. Points from the study as a whole: Seemingly characteristic of ankylosing spondylitis blood was a TCR beta motif consisting of several highly homologous variants. Reportedly, significant enrichment of disease-linked clones occurred in matched ankylosing spondylitis synovial fluid.

With molecular barcodes, quantitative 5'-RACE was used to make the TCR beta libraries. One entry per CDR3 protein results from TCRdb running MiXCR on the 5' RACE reads. This sample has under 250,000 distinct CDR3 sequences, with roughly 25% found just once. CDR3 size: 14 residues. Trimming cost V 3 bases and J 8 bases; bases outside gene matches: 6. This sequence joins TRBV12-3 or TRBV12-4 and TRBJ2-1, with 8 bases matching TRBD2. Specimen: blood, either unsorted or a sorted T cell fraction (not recorded which). This receptor was taken from a male donor with ankylosing spondylitis or in good health (not recorded which). CDR3 nucleotides: TGTGCCAGCAGTTTCGGGACTAGGATCGATGAGCAGTTCTTC. This codes for CASSFGTRIDEQFF.